This T cell receptor (beta chain) was captured in a study of blood T cell repertoires in COVID-19. Study-wide context: Sites across the United States, Italy and Spain contributed samples from acute and convalescent COVID-19. T cells, B-cell-depleted T cells, or PBMCs provided the cDNA or gDNA that served as material.

Original data processing: Estimation of nucleated cell counts relied on the amplification of reference gene primers. Assay used: immunoSEQ multiplex PCR; TCRdb lists only in-frame clones, some missing. That table is the source of V, J and clone size, and D and trimming were worked out from the DNA. This sample has over 90,000 clones; approximately 80% occur once, and the top ten carry around 4.5%. The CDR3 length is 12 residues. V was pared by 10 bases and J by 6 bases, with 12 bases between. CDR1 ENHRY and CDR2 SYGVKD come from the germline V gene. This sequence joins TRBV10-3 and TRBJ2-2; D is possibly TRBD1 (6 bases). The clonotype originates from a human donor in a cohort sampled during active COVID-19. The sequenced material came from peripheral blood. CDR3 sequence (DNA): TGTGCCACCAGACAGGATGCCGGGGAGCTGTTTTTT. This gives the protein CATRQDAGELFF.